This entry features one T cell receptor (beta chain) sequence. The entry originates in a study of blood T cell repertoires in COVID-19. V lost 3 bases, J lost 2 bases, and 11 bases lay in between. CDR3 length: 15 residues. The germline CDR1 and CDR2 sequences are MDHEN and SYDVKM. Repertoires were generated with immunoSEQ multiplex PCR, while TCRdb's copy carries only in-frame clones and drops some. The data hold a few hundred thousand clones, with around 81% observed a single time. The chain links TRBV28 to TRBJ1-5; D gene ambiguous. The TCR originated in a woman in her 30s who had recovered from COVID-19. Sequenced material: peripheral blood. This CDR3 reads CASSFEGRGNQPQHF. CDR3 DNA: TGTGCCAGCAGTTTCGAGGGAAGGGGCAATCAGCCCCAGCATTTT.